Reported below is one T cell receptor (beta chain). This receptor's antigen is unknown. No much larger clone exists at a distance of one base, and base qualities are not known. This sample also contains other DNA sequences that code for the same CDR3. The sample originates from a study of cytomegalovirus exposure and HLA in healthy donors (dated by TCRdb to the late 2010s). In terms of the full investigation: An earlier analysis of 587 of the donors reported 276 Gb of sequence data and 100 million to 120 million unique TCR beta sequences obtained from roughly 180 million T cells. The study was designed to test whether signatures of past pathogen exposure could be identified by cataloging public T cell receptors. Donor age, sex, ethnicity and CMV serostatus were compiled together with the repertoire data. A later analysis re-analyzed previously published TCR beta repertoires from roughly 690 donors and added high-resolution HLA genotyping to study TCR occurrence patterns. HLA typing covered class I and class II loci at four-digit resolution. The number of donors typed differed by locus, with 629-630 for A, B, C, DRB1 and DQB1, 522 for DQA1, over 600 for DPA1, and approximately 470 for DPB1. Among some 410 genotyped donors of the cohort, an average of around 220,000 unique TCR beta nucleotide sequences was sequenced per donor, of which about 18% were non-productive. To predict cytomegalovirus infection status, the study combined high-throughput TCR immunosequencing, statistical association of individual TCRs with disease status, and machine learning. The study profiled the T cell repertoires of about 720 subjects by immunosequencing and related them to cytomegalovirus serostatus. All discovery cohort repertoires had been generated using a single sequencing platform. In addition to the first cohort of 650 to 800 subjects, a separate validation cohort of 120 different subjects was used. In the later analysis, no new phenotypic data were used to find candidate immune exposures; instead, reliance was placed on TCR beta sequences and their occurrence across donors. An early release that covered about 600 HLA-typed donors contained approximately 290 gigabases of sequencing data and tens of millions of unique TCR sequences. In a later genetic analysis, genome-wide SNP genotypes for about three fifths of the roughly 670 donors were used, and that subset was treated as a discovery cohort. Because of strong linkage in the cohort, five DR-DQ haplotypes were treated as single units for association and clustering. To decide whether each TCR beta V gene segment behaved as functional or pseudogenic, an earlier analysis of 587 of the donors relied on high-throughput TCR beta sequencing. The genetic ancestry cluster associated with self-reported Caucasian donors included roughly four fifths of the 300 to 400 genotyped donors.

Receptors were amplified or captured by the immunoSEQ multiplex PCR assay. A mixture of 60 forward primers for TCR Vbeta segments and 13 reverse primers for TCR Jbeta segments was used in the multiplex PCR. The CDR3 region of rearranged TCR beta genes was amplified from genomic DNA by a multiplex PCR assay. The amplified TCR beta libraries were sequenced on the Illumina HiSeq System as 87-base-pair reads. The original pipeline was this. In a later analysis, roughly 80 million unique TCR beta chains were counted across the 500 to 700 repertoires, and about 9.9 million of these chains were shared by at least two donors. A nearest-neighbor algorithm error-corrected the raw reads and collapsed the reads into unique sequences, merging closely related sequences to remove PCR and sequencing errors. CDR3 sequences were aligned to IMGT reference sequences to assign V, D and J gene segments. Each retained sequence needed at least a six-nucleotide match to both a V gene segment and a J gene segment. Rearrangements were classified as productive when the CDR3 lacked stop codons and remained in frame with V and J, and all other rearrangements were classified as non-productive. CDR3 was defined by IMGT convention, running from the second conserved V-encoded cysteine to the conserved J-encoded phenylalanine. The earlier analysis of about 620 of the donors excluded sequences that lacked an unambiguous match to a single V gene segment. In an earlier analysis of several hundred of the donors, V segments were called functional above 56.7% productive rearrangements and were called segregating when the between-donor standard deviation exceeded 5%. A statistical classification framework was built for diagnosing cytomegalovirus status from the catalog of TCR beta chain sequences. In a later analysis, V and J genes were assigned by comparing TCR nucleotide sequences against IMGT/GENE-DB human TR gene sequences. The TCRdist pipeline was used in a later analysis to assign CDR3 sequences and most-parsimonious VDJ recombination scenarios. In a later analysis, each TCR beta chain was defined by its CDR3 amino acid sequence together with its V-gene family, and reads lacking a unique V-gene family were excluded. As a way to deal with suspected cross-contamination and a sequencing artifact, a later analysis dropped 640 or so nucleotide sequences that were highly shared and had low generation probability. For each public chain, a later analysis derived a clonal expansion index from normalized ranks of inferred template counts within each repertoire. In a later analysis, generation probabilities were computed with a VDJ recombination model fitted to out-of-frame rearrangements, and the resulting probabilities were checked against IGoR. In a later analysis, hypergeometric tests were used to score TCR-TCR, TCR-HLA and TCR-CMV co-occurrence, with a repertoire-size bias correction applied to TCR pairs. In a later analysis, false discovery rates were estimated by permuting HLA or CMV assignments 20 times. In a later analysis, co-occurring TCRs were grouped using DBSCAN, and TCRdist sequence similarity was added for clustering within HLA-allele-positive subsets. Repertoires with fewer than 30,000 or more than 120,000 public chains were left out of co-occurrence clustering, as were roughly five repertoires with anomalous nucleotide sharing. TCRdb took over this immuneACCESS table, retaining in-frame rearrangements with V and J assigned. Such tables are incomplete; in checked studies, under half of the missing clones stem from an unresolved V gene, and the remainder is unexplained. V and J calls and clone size are those listed in that table; D and trimming were worked out from the DNA. For this sample the table gives 150,000 to 200,000 clones, of which roughly three quarters were detected only once. Clones ranked in the top ten supply 1.6% of the sample.

V is clipped by 5 bases and J by 0 bases, and the sequence between their germline boundaries is 8 bases long. Based on the germline V gene, the CDR1 and CDR2 sequences are SNHLY and FYNNEI. The CDR3 covers 15 residues, taking in both the cysteine and the phenylalanine. CDR3 DNA is the only sequence kept; it has 45 bases, read in frame from the first base. The research as a whole found: In a later analysis, HLA-associated TCR beta chains showed more clonal expansion and lower generation probabilities than non-associated chains that were equally common. A total of some 180 TCR beta chains were listed by the study as associated with cytomegalovirus. A later analysis reported that several top co-occurrence clusters appeared linked to parvovirus B19, influenza, CMV and Epstein-Barr virus. In a later analysis, TCR association rates were found to vary across HLA loci, with the most associated TCRs seen for DRB1 alleles and the fewest for HLA-C alleles. An association between a missense DCLRE1C variant and V-gene and J-gene trimming of TCR beta chains was found in a later genetic analysis and replicated in an independent cohort. Immune exposure information for the cohort was limited to CMV serostatus. Most TCR sequences were seen in very few donors, while some public TCRs were found in many individuals. When HLA alleles, especially DR and DQ, strongly co-occurred, attributing TCR associations to individual alleles was difficult. A further reported finding was that TCR beta sequences accurately predicted the HLA-A and HLA-B alleles for most subjects in the first cohort. A later genetic analysis reported fewer N-insertions in productive TCRs among donors in an Asian-associated ancestry cluster than the roughly 700-donor mean. According to the authors, the approach could potentially be generalized to other disease states and immunological phenotypes. In a later analysis, 16,951 TCR beta sequences were associated with specific HLA alleles at a false discovery rate of 0.05. In an earlier analysis of around 600 of the donors, most TCR beta V segments appeared in productive rearrangements about 90% or about 30% of the time, broadly matching IMGT annotations. Because some donors lacked HLA typing at each locus, the association tests relied only on the typed subset. A cluster of highly shared sequence variants was judged likely to represent a technical artifact of the sequencing pipeline. Because counts were too low, around 18 rarely observed V segments, including chromosome 9 orphons, were left out of the earlier analysis of roughly 600 of the donors. The presence/absence analyses assumed that sequencing depth was roughly uniform across donors, and that assumption may not be true. Only TCR beta chains were sequenced in this cohort, and the absence of alpha or paired-chain data limited detectable features. In vitro tests confirmed that a few of the cytomegalovirus-associated TCR beta chains recognize cytomegalovirus antigens. A later analysis found that most CMV-associated TCR beta chains appeared HLA-restricted, with HLA associations seemingly driven largely by CMV exposure. Correlated functional status among segregating V segments might be attributable to linkage disequilibrium, but an unknown experimental factor could not be ruled out. In both the original and validation cohorts, the classifier was reported to diagnose cytomegalovirus status with high specificity and sensitivity. Some IMGT-functional V segments, including TRBV6-2 and TRBV6-3, could not be told apart with the 87-base-pair reads, so those segments were excluded.

The cohort comprised around 690 healthy bone marrow donors. At the time of sampling, every cohort member was nominally healthy, though immune exposures that went unrecorded were likely present. The donor was CMV seronegative and was included in the group of a few hundred seronegative cohort members. Every donor gave a peripheral blood sample, and the peripheral blood mononuclear cells from that sample were used for TCR beta sequencing. Genomic DNA extraction from the blood cell samples was performed with the Qiagen DNeasy Blood Extraction Kit. The TCR was taken from a woman between 50 and 59 years old in good health and CMV-seronegative. The rearranged chain carries TRBV2 and TRBJ2-6; the D region possibly corresponds to TRBD2 (6 bases align). The sequencing sample was made of PBMCs. The DNA is as follows: TGTGCCAGCAGTCCCGGGGGCTCTGGGGCCAACGTCCTGACTTTC. Translated, this gives CASSPGGSGANVLTF.